One and the same sample provided the 17 T cell receptor beta chains below, sequenced in a study of T-cell memory formation after mild COVID-19. TCRdb passed the 5' RACE reads through MiXCR, listing each CDR3 protein once. The repertoire includes 300,000 to 400,000 distinct CDR3 sequences, under 25% of them detected once, and under 15% sits in the top ten. Sequenced material: PBMCs or a T cell subset sorted from them (not recorded which). Every receptor here comes from an adult woman who had mild COVID-19 (a few samples of this study predate the infection). Cell type and time point are not known.

This clonotype was detected ten times or more. The chain uses TRBV6-5 and TRBJ1-1, with 10 bases aligning to TRBD1. V shed 6 bases, J shed 0 bases, and the junction held 4 bases outside the gene matches. CDR3 length: 15 amino acids. Germline V gives CDR1 MNHEY, CDR2 SVGAGI. The CDR3 DNA reads as TGTGCCAGCAGCCGGACAGGGGGAATGAACACTGAAGCTTTCTTT. As protein: CASSRTGGMNTEAFF.

The rearrangement uses TRBV7-9 and TRBJ1-2, with 7 nucleotides matching TRBD1. J was trimmed by 4 bases and V by 5 bases; bases with no gene match: 13. Looked up from germline, CDR1 is SEHNR and CDR2 is FQNEAQ (reference sequence). This CDR3 is built from 16 residues. CDR3 sequence reads: CASSPTTGISLYGYTF. CDR3 nucleotides: TGTGCCAGCAGCCCGACGACAGGGATCTCTCTCTATGGCTACACCTTC.

This chain links TRBV6-5 with TRBJ1-6; 7 bases fit TRBD1. Germline values: CDR1 MNHEY, CDR2 SVGAGI. This CDR3 has 15 residues. Trimming cost V 2 bases and J 10 bases; bases outside gene matches: 8. CDR3 region: CASSYRQGLGSPLHF. CDR3 coding DNA: TGTGCCAGCAGTTACCGACAGGGCTTAGGGTCACCCCTCCACTTT.

In its sample, this clonotype was seen a few times. The V call is TRBV25-1, the J call TRBJ2-7, with 10 bases lining up with TRBD2. This CDR3 contains 15 residues. J lost 4 bases, V lost 2 bases, and 5 bases had no gene match. Germline V gene lookup returns CDR1 MGHDK and CDR2 SYGVNS. This chain's CDR3 is CASSEPGLAKYEQYF. CDR3 bases: TGTGCCAGCAGTGAACCGGGACTAGCGAAATACGAGCAGTACTTC.

This clonotype has more than one count but fewer than ten. The chain uses TRBV29-1 and TRBJ2-1; tentative D call: TRBD1 (5 bases). V was pared by 4 bases and J by 6 bases, with 19 bases between. The CDR3 loop spans 15 amino acids. CDR1 SQVTM and CDR2 ANQGSEA come from the germline V gene. Written as DNA, the CDR3 is TGCAGCGTTGGGCGACCCAGGGTCGGCGCCAATGAGCAGTTCTTC. It translates to CSVGRPRVGANEQFF.

The chain couples TRBV12-3 or TRBV12-4 to TRBJ2-6; 7 bases agree with TRBD1. J was trimmed by 0 bases and V by 1 base; bases with no gene match: 9. This CDR3 contains 19 residues. The CDR3 DNA reads TGTGCCAGCAGTTTAGGAGTCGGGACAGCTGTCTCTGGGGCCAACGTCCTGACTTTC. Translation: CASSLGVGTAVSGANVLTF.

This clonotype was picked up a small number of times. A junction end diverges from the germline sequence, so it may reflect a read error. The chain uses TRBV20-1 and TRBJ2-3; D is tentatively TRBD1 or TRBD2 (6 bases each). The germline CDR1 and CDR2 sequences are DFQATT and SNEGSKA (reference sequence). This CDR3 has 15 residues. CDR3 nucleotide sequence: TGCAGTGTTAGAGGTTTCGGGGGCCCTACAGATACGCAGTATTTT. It yields the protein CSVRGFGGPTDTQYF.

The count of this clonotype is one. The V call is TRBV19, the J call TRBJ2-2, with no clear D. Trimming pared 1 base from V and 0 bases from J, leaving 3 bases between. Germline lookup yields CDR1 LNHDA and CDR2 SQIVND (reference sequence). The CDR3 length is 14 residues. CDR3 sequence reads: CASSIATNTGELFF. The CDR3 bases are TGTGCCAGTAGTATAGCCACGAACACCGGGGAGCTGTTTTTT.

V is TRBV24-1 and J is TRBJ2-4; 14 bases are shared with TRBD2. CDR3 size: 22 residues. The ends lost 3 bases at V and 2 bases at J; junction bases unmatched: 17. Germline V lookup: CDR1 KGHDR, CDR2 SFDVKD. For the CDR3, the DNA is TGTGCCACCAGTGATCATACTCCCGGGACTAGCGGGAGTGTAAGAACCAAAAACATTCAGTACTTC. Translation: CATSDHTPGTSGSVRTKNIQYF.

This clonotype was counted a few times. This chain joins TRBV6-1 and TRBJ2-5; TRBD2 agrees at 10 bases. The V gene's germline CDR1 is MNHNS and CDR2 SASEGT. The CDR3 sequence is 16 residues long. The V segment lost 5 bases and the J segment 2 bases; nucleotides outside the gene matches: 8. The CDR3: CASSSLAGALQETQYF. CDR3 in DNA: TGTGCCAGCAGTTCCCTAGCGGGAGCCCTACAAGAGACCCAGTACTTC.

The chain recombines TRBV7-2 with TRBJ2-5, with 12 nucleotides matching TRBD1. Germline V gene data show CDR1 as SGHTA and CDR2 as FQGNSA. Trimming cost V 0 bases and J 5 bases; bases outside gene matches: 4. This CDR3 has 16 residues. Written as DNA, the CDR3 is TGTGCCAGCAGCTTAGCCGGGACAGGGGGCGGTGAGACCCAGTACTTC. As protein: CASSLAGTGGGETQYF.

In this sample, this clonotype turned up a few times. V gene TRBV4-1 combines with J gene TRBJ1-2; D may be TRBD1 (6 bases). The ends were cut back, 1 base at V and 4 bases at J, with 13 bases in the middle. The CDR3 covers 15 residues. Germline CDR1 reads MGHRA; CDR2 reads YSYEKL. The CDR3 here is CASSQVGGGLYGYTF. The CDR3 nucleotides are TGCGCCAGCAGCCAAGTTGGGGGGGGGCTCTATGGCTACACCTTC.

This clonotype was observed a handful of times. The chain joins TRBV7-9 to TRBJ2-7; TRBD2 might be the D (6 bases). CDR3 length: 16 residues. The germline gives CDR1 SEHNR, CDR2 FQNEAQ (reference sequence). V lost 3 bases to trimming and J lost 0 bases, with 15 bases between them. This chain's CDR3 is CASSFWTHGSSYEQYF. The CDR3 DNA reads as TGTGCCAGCAGCTTTTGGACACACGGGAGCTCCTACGAGCAGTACTTC.

A few counts support this clonotype. The chain carries TRBV5-1 and TRBJ1-2; TRBD1 aligns across 12 bases. The J segment lost 5 bases and the V segment lost 4 bases, leaving 3 bases of the junction unmatched. The CDR3 extends over 14 amino acids. The germline V gene encodes CDR1 SGHRS and CDR2 YFSETQ. CDR3 loop: CASSMGQGAYGYTF. The CDR3 bases are TGCGCCAGCAGCATGGGACAGGGGGCGTATGGCTACACCTTC.

This clonotype was found a few times. The rearrangement uses TRBV7-9 and TRBJ1-5; tentative D call: TRBD1 (5 bases). Trimming cost V 2 bases and J 1 base, with 12 bases left between them. The CDR3 spans 16 residues. Germline V gives CDR1 SEHNR, CDR2 FQNEAQ (reference sequence). The CDR3 DNA reads as TGTGCCAGCAGCTTATCCGTGGGGGGGAGCAATCAGCCCCAGCATTTT. Translation: CASSLSVGGSNQPQHF.

CDR3 amino acids: CSAVSGNYEQYF. The CDR3 coding sequence is TGCAGTGCTGTTAGCGGTAACTACGAGCAGTACTTC. The J gene is TRBJ2-7, the V gene TRBV20-1; D possibly corresponds to TRBD2 (6 bases). The V gene's germline CDR1 is DFQATT and CDR2 SNEGSKA (reference sequence). V lost 5 bases and J lost 3, with 11 bases in between. CDR3 size: 12 residues.

The chain combines TRBV5-4 with TRBJ2-1; 11 positions agree with TRBD2. The CDR3 length is 14 residues. Trimming at V came to 5 bases and at J to 8 bases, leaving 6 bases not matched to a gene. CDR1 and CDR2 (germline): SGHNT, YYREEE (reference sequence). The CDR3 here is CASRYRTSGHEQFF. The CDR3 bases are TGTGCCAGCAGATATCGGACTAGCGGGCATGAGCAGTTCTTC.